This is a list of T cell receptor beta chains from one sample in a study of T cell changes during pregnancy in multiple sclerosis. Sequencing was performed with immunoSEQ multiplex PCR; in TCRdb, only in-frame clones are kept and a portion is missing. Among tens of thousands of clones listed, around 90% were seen once. The sequenced sample was CD4+ T cells from peripheral blood mononuclear cells, obtained in the third trimester of pregnancy. The receptor source for this set is a female donor in good health, enrolled as a control in a pregnancy study. Each CDR3 is given with its conserved first and last residue. Each record gives: clone size, D gene, J gene, V gene, CDR3 protein, CDR3 DNA. D genes are given only for firm matches. Clone sizes are given selectively: once, few, many, or a class where the clone is expanded.

NA	TRBD1	TRBJ1-1	TRBV10-3	CAIRTGGSHTEAFF	TGTGCCATCAGGACAGGGGGCAGTCACACTGAAGCTTTCTTT
NA	TRBD1	TRBJ2-5	TRBV2	CASTGQRQETQYF	TGTGCCAGCACGGGACAGAGACAAGAGACCCAGTACTTC
NA	NA	TRBJ2-7	TRBV6-1	CASHRQVSYEQYF	TGTGCCAGCCACCGACAGGTGAGCTACGAGCAGTACTTC
NA	TRBD2	TRBJ2-1	TRBV19	CASSISGDSYNEQFF	TGTGCCAGTAGTATAAGCGGGGATTCCTACAATGAGCAGTTCTTC
NA	TRBD2	TRBJ2-7	TRBV7-2	CASRKTSGNYEQYF	TGTGCCAGCAGGAAGACTAGCGGGAATTACGAGCAGTACTTC
NA	TRBD2	TRBJ2-5	TRBV2	CASTFGQGGYETQYF	TGTGCCAGCACATTTGGGCAGGGAGGGTATGAGACCCAGTACTTC
once	NA	TRBJ2-5	TRBV5-8	CASSLAGARETQYF	TGTGCCAGCAGCTTGGCTGGCGCGAGGGAGACCCAGTACTTC
NA	TRBD1	TRBJ1-2	TRBV6-5	CASGTQGARGYTF	TGTGCCAGCGGAACGCAGGGGGCTCGTGGCTACACCTTC
few	NA	TRBJ2-3	TRBV6-6	CASSPLAPTLTDTQYF	TGTGCCAGCAGTCCCCTAGCGCCTACCCTCACAGATACGCAGTATTTT
NA	TRBD1	TRBJ1-1	TRBV5-4	CASSLTSTGDTEAFF	TGTGCCAGCAGCTTAACGTCGACAGGGGACACTGAAGCTTTCTTT
NA	TRBD1	TRBJ2-7	TRBV7-3	CASSLNAIGTGYEQYF	TGTGCCAGCAGCTTAAATGCGATAGGGACAGGTTACGAGCAGTACTTC
NA	TRBD1	TRBJ2-3	TRBV28	CASSSPGTGTTDTQYF	TGTGCCAGCAGTAGTCCCGGGACAGGGACCACAGATACGCAGTATTTT
NA	TRBD1	TRBJ1-1	TRBV19	CATRRGRNEAFF	TGTGCCACTCGCAGGGGGCGGAATGAAGCTTTCTTT
NA	TRBD2	TRBJ2-7	TRBV5-1	CASSLGAGNYEQYF	TGCGCCAGCAGCTTGGGAGCGGGGAACTACGAGCAGTACTTC
NA	TRBD2	TRBJ2-5	TRBV5-4	CASSLRTSGGGETQYF	TGTGCCAGCAGCCTGAGGACTAGCGGGGGCGGAGAGACCCAGTACTTC
NA	NA	TRBJ2-7	TRBV4-3	CASSQDYGMDEQYF	TGCGCCAGCAGCCAAGATTACGGGATGGACGAGCAGTACTTC
NA	NA	TRBJ2-1	TRBV10-3	CAISETGNEQFF	TGTGCCATCAGTGAAACGGGGAACGAGCAGTTCTTC
NA	TRBD2	TRBJ2-3	TRBV9	CASSVGARGSTDTQYF	TGTGCCAGCAGCGTAGGAGCGCGGGGGAGCACAGATACGCAGTATTTT
NA	NA	TRBJ1-5	TRBV5-1	CASSPRIHQPQHF	TGCGCCAGCAGTCCCAGAATTCATCAGCCCCAGCATTTT
NA	NA	TRBJ1-5	TRBV27	CASSPYSNQPQHF	TGTGCCAGCAGCCCTTATAGCAATCAGCCCCAGCATTTT